This T cell receptor beta chain was profiled in a study of human T cells and chemical hapten exposure (dated by TCRdb to the early 2020s). As for the study more broadly: For sensitization, 2% DPC in acetone was applied to an approximately 2 cm by approximately 2 cm area of upper inner arm skin. Patients additionally received weekly therapeutic DPC doses to the scalp throughout the approximately 25-week study period. Patch testing on the upper back used Finn chambers containing 0.01% DPC, with scoring done after 6 days according to International Contact Dermatitis Research Group standards. The mostly female patient cohort included alopecia areata with under or over 50% scalp involvement, alopecia totalis and alopecia universalis. The libraries were sequenced as a pool, and the TCR yield per sample differed mostly because of small variations in library volumes within the pool. Peripheral blood TCR repertoire changes were tracked in vivo in alopecia patients during primary and secondary sensitization to the hapten diphenylcyclopropenone (DPC). Blood was sampled from patients pre-sensitization (week 0) and at 2, 6 and about 24 weeks after DPC sensitization. Twenty-nine alopecia patients gave blood for TCR sequencing at one to four time points (pre-sensitization, 2, 6 and 24 weeks). Results the study describes overall, beyond this receptor: Alopecia, a presumed autoimmune disease, was present in all patients, so the immune response of the patients might differ from that of healthy individuals. Compared with pre-sensitization or healthy control sets, expanded TCRs formed significantly more large CDR3 similarity clusters, which is consistent with antigen-driven responses. A positive correlation was found between the number of PT1 expanded TCRs and patch test score, with significance reached at thresholds 8, 16 and 32 but not 4. DPC sensitization did not change the number of TCRs with a frequency above 1 in 1000, and there was no evidence of changes in global repertoire structure. Repeated subsampling changed both the strength of the expansion versus patch-test correlation and the threshold at which that correlation became significant.

Relative to germline, V is 3 bases shorter and J is 5 bases shorter, with 20 bases between their ends. From the cysteine through the phenylalanine, the CDR3 covers 16 amino acids. Only the CDR3 portion is preserved as DNA: 48 bases, with reading frame beginning at the first base. CDR1 is given as SGHDT and CDR2 as YYEEEE, both from the germline V gene. As concerns this clonotype: Its antigen is still unknown. Base qualities are not provided; no much larger clone lies one nucleotide away.

The library was generated by RACE. Sequencing instrument: NextSeq 500. During library preparation, unique molecular identifiers were attached to individual cDNA molecules so that TCRs could be counted quantitatively and reproducibly. From each blood RNA sample, both TCR alpha and TCR beta chains were sequenced. As for the original processing: A median of about 100,000 TCRs per sample was observed, with a range of 23,224 to 690,600. The Decombinator software suite was used to annotate V, J and CDR3 in the TCR reads. For PS versus PT1 abundance plots, all samples were subsampled to the same number of TCRs (28,000). Expanded TCRs were defined as absent before sensitization and observed at least eight times at the 2-week time point. Through fastp at Q25 and MiXCR, TCRdb rebuilt clones from the public reads, retaining in-frame beta chains. Rows merge per CDR3 protein into single entries with the most common DNA and genes. The V and J calls, along with clone size, are taken from TCRdb and not from the paper's own processing. The sample has tens of thousands of distinct CDR3 sequences on record, about 8% of them singletons. Jointly, the top ten make up 3% to 4.5% of the sample.

The time point label on this specimen signifies: patch test 2, 6 weeks after DPC sensitization. In light of the paper, this sample's treatment or condition label describes: therapeutic diphenylcyclopropenone sensitization with weekly scalp DPC. At each patch-test visit, blood was drawn before the patch test was applied. Patients were considered eligible if aged 18 to 70, diagnosed with alopecia and deemed suitable for DPC therapy, and patients were excluded if pregnant. Total RNA was isolated from unfractionated whole blood collected in Tempus Blood RNA tubes. The sequence is built from TRBV5-6 and TRBJ1-1, with no reliable assignment of the D segment. The sequence came from a woman aged 50 to 65 with alopecia areata. Some clones in this sample may be carry-over from other donors' samples. Here the sequenced sample was whole blood, taken in connection with sensitization to the hapten diphenylcyclopropenone (DPC). The DNA sequence is TGTGCCAGCAGCTGCTCCACGGGAATGGTCGTAACTGAAGCTTTCTTT. The encoded protein is CASSCSTGMVVTEAFF.